This T cell receptor (beta chain) was identified during a study of CD8+ T cells in alopecia areata. Across the whole study: Grafts of skin from C3H/HeJ donors aged roughly 6-13 months with spontaneous alopecia went to female C3H/HeJ mice aged roughly 7-10 weeks. Study findings and constraints: For lesional scalp, especially alopecia totalis/universalis, clonality was higher than in normal scalp. Among the cells sequenced in scalp samples are also the resident alphabeta T cells of normal skin. Among patients, TCR sharing was less clear than in mice, a difference possibly due in part to HLA diversity in the patient population.

Points on this clone: Its specificity is not known. Each gene name is a mouse one. The sequenced fragment ends 4 residues before the CDR3 boundary, so the rest is inferred from the germline J gene.

TCR sequencing used cDNA made by reverse transcription of extracted RNA. The table came from immunoSEQ multiplex PCR; TCRdb's copy has only in-frame clones and leaves some out. The sample counts more than 250,000 clones, none seen once; the ten largest own 0.9% to 1.5%. Scientists pooled cutaneous lymph node cells and sorted them on CD4, CD8alpha, NKG2D, NKG2ACE and other markers. The CDR3 covers 16 residues. Unmatched junction bases numbered 8, after V lost 5 bases and J lost 3 bases. Per the germline V gene, CDR1 is NNHDY and CDR2 is SYVADS. The sequence came from a C3H/HeJ mouse with alopecia areata. The MHC haplotype of this mouse line is H2-k. The sequenced material came from CD4+ T cells sorted from a lymph node. The V and J genes are TRBV13-3 and TRBJ2-5; TRBD2 matches 11 bases. This chain's CDR3 is CASRSGTGGRQDTQYF. The covered CDR3 bases are TGTGCCAGCAGATCCGGGACTGGGGGTAGGCAAGAC.